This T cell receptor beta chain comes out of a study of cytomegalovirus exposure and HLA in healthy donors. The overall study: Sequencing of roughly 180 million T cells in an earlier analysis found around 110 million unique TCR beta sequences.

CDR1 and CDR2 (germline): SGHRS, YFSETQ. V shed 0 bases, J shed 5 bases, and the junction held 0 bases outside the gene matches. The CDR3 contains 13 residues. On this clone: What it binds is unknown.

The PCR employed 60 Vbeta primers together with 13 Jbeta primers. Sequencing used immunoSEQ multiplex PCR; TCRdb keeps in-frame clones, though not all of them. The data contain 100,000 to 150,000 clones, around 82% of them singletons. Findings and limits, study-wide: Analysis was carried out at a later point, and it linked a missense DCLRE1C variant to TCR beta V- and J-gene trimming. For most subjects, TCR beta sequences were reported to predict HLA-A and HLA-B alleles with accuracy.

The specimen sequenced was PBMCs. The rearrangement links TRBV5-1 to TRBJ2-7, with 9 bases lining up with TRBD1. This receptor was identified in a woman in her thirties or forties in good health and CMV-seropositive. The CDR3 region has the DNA TGCGCCAGCAGCTTGGGACAGGGGGACGAGCAGTACTTC. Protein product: CASSLGQGDEQYF.